Following are 15 T cell receptor beta chains from one sample sequenced in a study of OX40 agonist ivuxolimab in advanced cancers. Produced via immunoSEQ multiplex PCR; TCRdb's table is partial and in-frame only. The sample holds about 53,000 clones, roughly 84% seen once. Sequenced here: CD4+ or CD8+ T cells sorted from blood, sampled in a trial of the OX40 agonist ivuxolimab. The receptors come from an adult with an advanced solid tumor such as melanoma, head and neck, liver or kidney cancer.

Turning to this clone: At one end the junction does not follow the germline gene, possibly because of a read error. The chain joins TRBV6-1 to TRBJ2-1, with TRBD2 matching over 10 bases. The CDR3 length is 16 residues. CDR1 MNHNS and CDR2 SASEGT come from the germline V gene. CDR3 in amino acids: CASSEGTSVPYNEQFF. The DNA for the CDR3 is TGTGCCAGCAGCGAAGGGACTAGCGTCCCCTACAATGAGCAGTTCTTC.

This chain joins TRBV30 and TRBJ1-3; D gene uncertain. This CDR3 has 16 residues. Between the trimmed V and J ends, which lost 0 bases and 0 bases, there was a span of 12 bases. Germline CDR1 is GTSNPN and CDR2 is SVGIG (reference sequence). The CDR3 sequence is CAWSVLGWTSGNTIYF. The CDR3 DNA is TGTGCCTGGAGTGTACTAGGGTGGACCTCTGGAAACACCATATATTTT. The whole variable domain, filled in from reference TRBV30 and TRBJ1-3, reads SQTIHQWPATLVQPVGSPLSLECTVEGTSNPNLYWYRQAAGRGLQLLFYSVGIGQISSEVPQNLSASRPQDRQFILSSKKLLLSDSGFYLCAWSVLGWTSGNTIYFGEGSWLTVV.

The chain is built from TRBV6-5 and TRBJ1-1, with D maybe TRBD1 (6 bases). Trimming shortened V by 6 bases and J by 1 base, and 9 bases separated the two germline ends. CDR1 is MNHEY and CDR2 is SVGAGI in the germline V gene. The CDR3 has 13 residues. The CDR3 DNA reads as TGTGCCAGCAGGAGACAGGCGAACACTGAAGCTTTCTTT. It translates to CASRRQANTEAFF.

The genes are TRBV5-1 and TRBJ2-5, with 9 bases aligning to TRBD1. The CDR3 extends over 15 amino acids. The junction had 4 bases not matched to a gene; V was cut back by 1 base and J by 3 bases. The V gene's germline CDR1 is SGHRS and CDR2 YFSETQ. Here the CDR3 DNA reads TGCGCCAGCAGCTTGTTGGGGACAGGGAAAGAGACCCAGTACTTC. Protein: CASSLLGTGKETQYF.

The rearrangement links TRBV7-2 to TRBJ2-2; D remains unclear. The CDR3 extends over 16 amino acids. Germline CDR1 and CDR2: SGHTA and FQGNSA. V lost 0 bases and J 7 bases, leaving 15 bases between the germline ends. CDR3 DNA sequence: TGTGCCAGCAGCTTAGCGAAGTTCACCAAGGGCGGGGAGCTGTTTTTT. It encodes CASSLAKFTKGGELFF. The full variable domain, in which reference TRBV7-2 and TRBJ2-2 provide the parts outside the CDR3, is GAGVSQSPSNKVTEKGKDVELRCDPISGHTALYWYRQSLGQGLEFLIYFQGNSAPDKSGLPSDRFSAERTGGSVSTLTIQRTQQEDSAVYLCASSLAKFTKGGELFFGEGSRLTVL.

The chain recombines TRBV6-4 with TRBJ2-1; 9 bases are a match to TRBD2. The CDR3 runs 15 residues. Trimming cost V 2 bases and J 4 bases; bases outside gene matches: 3. CDR1 is MRHNA and CDR2 is SNTAGT in the germline V gene. Here the CDR3 reads CASSDGLAGYNEQFF. The CDR3 nucleotides read TGTGCCAGCAGTGACGGCCTAGCGGGGTACAATGAGCAGTTCTTC.

J is TRBJ2-7 and V is TRBV19; D perhaps matches TRBD2 (5 bases). The CDR3 length is 14 residues. Trimming pared 6 bases from V and 4 bases from J, leaving 16 bases between. Germline CDR1 and CDR2: LNHDA and SQIVND (reference sequence). CDR3 amino acids: CASSSAGTVYEQYF. CDR3 sequence (DNA): TGTGCCAGTAGCTCGGCGGGTACCGTTTACGAGCAGTACTTC. The full variable domain, rest sourced from reference TRBV19 and TRBJ2-7, is DGGITQSPKYLFRKEGQNVTLSCEQNLNHDAMYWYRQDPGQGLRLIYYSQIVNDFQKGDIAEGYSVSREKKESFPLTVTSAQKNPTAFYLCASSSAGTVYEQYFGPGTRLTVT.

The gene calls are TRBV19 and TRBJ2-3, with D perhaps TRBD2 (6 bases). CDR1 LNHDA and CDR2 SQIVND come from the germline V gene (reference sequence). This CDR3 is 14 amino acids long. The V gene lost 10 bases and the J gene lost 2 bases, with 16 bases spanning the gap. The CDR3 DNA follows: TGTGCCATAAGGAAAGGGCGGGACACAGATACGCAGTATTTT. It specifies CAIRKGRDTDTQYF.

This CDR3 is CASSERRGGYEQYF. As DNA, the CDR3 is TGTGCCAGTAGCGAAAGGAGAGGTGGCTACGAGCAGTACTTC. The V and J genes are TRBV19 and TRBJ2-5; no definite D call. Gene TRBJ2-7 matches the end of the DNA better, so the J call may be wrong. Germline lookup yields CDR1 LNHDA and CDR2 SQIVND (reference sequence). This CDR3 comprises 14 residues.

The chain links TRBV6-1 to TRBJ1-1; 9 positions match TRBD1. This CDR3 is built from 15 residues. Germline V gives CDR1 MNHNS, CDR2 SASEGT. The V gene end was trimmed by 0 bases and the J gene end by 4 bases; junction bases not matched to a gene: 3. CDR3 bases: TGTGCCAGCAGTGAAGCTAGGACAGGGGCCACTGAAGCTTTCTTT. This translates into CASSEARTGATEAFF.

The rearrangement links TRBV5-4 to TRBJ1-2; TRBD1 might be the D (6 bases). The V gene lost 3 bases and the J gene lost 4 bases, with 13 bases spanning the gap. Germline V lookup: CDR1 SGHNT, CDR2 YYREEE (reference sequence). This CDR3 comprises 14 residues. The CDR3 here is CASSSPTGSYGYTF. CDR3 DNA sequence: TGTGCCAGCAGCTCACCCACAGGGTCCTATGGCTACACCTTC.

In this sample, this clone turned up a few times. The chain has TRBV18 and TRBJ1-5; 8 bases align to TRBD1. After removal of 9 bases from V and 5 bases from J, the junction contained 3 bases not matched to a gene. This CDR3 region has 12 residues. Germline CDR1 and CDR2: KGHSH and LQKENI. The DNA of the CDR3 is TGTGCCAGTACAGGGGGAGATCAGCCCCAGCATTTT. This gives the protein CASTGGDQPQHF. The full variable domain, rest sourced from reference TRBV18 and TRBJ1-5, is NAGVMQNPRHLVRRRGQEARLRCSPMKGHSHVYWYRQLPEEGLKFMVYLQKENIIDESGMPKERFSAEFPKEGPSILRIQQVVRGDSAAYFCASTGGDQPQHFGDGTRLSIL.

The chain combines TRBV29-1 with TRBJ1-1, with no clear D. Germline V gene sequence: CDR1 SQVTM, CDR2 ANQGSEA. This CDR3 comprises 13 residues. Trimming stripped 5 bases from V and 1 base from J, with 11 bases between. The DNA of the CDR3 is TGCAGCGTTCGGGTAGAAGAGAACACTGAAGCTTTCTTT. Its translation: CSVRVEENTEAFF. The full variable domain, its missing parts supplied by reference TRBV29-1 and TRBJ1-1, is SAVISQKPSRDICQRGTSLTIQCQVDSQVTMMFWYRQQPGQSLTLIATANQGSEATYESGFVIDKFPISRPNLTFSTLTVSNMSPEDSSIYLCSVRVEENTEAFFGQGTRLTVV.

The gene calls are TRBV7-9 and TRBJ2-1, with TRBD1 matching over 10 bases. The germline V gene encodes CDR1 SEHNR and CDR2 FQNEAQ (reference sequence). V dropped 11 bases and J dropped 9; count of bases not matched to a gene: 10. The CDR3 totals 13 residues. The CDR3 loop is CAYRQGAFSEQFF. In nucleotides, the CDR3 is TGTGCCTACAGACAGGGGGCGTTTAGTGAGCAGTTCTTC.

This chain joins TRBV9 and TRBJ2-1; D may be TRBD2 (6 bases). CDR1 and CDR2 (germline): SGDLS, YYNGEE. Trimming left V 1 base short and J 0 bases short, with 17 bases between. The CDR3 runs 18 residues. CDR3 sequence reads: CASSVTGGGRPSYNEQFF. The CDR3 region has the DNA TGTGCCAGCAGCGTAACAGGAGGTGGGAGGCCCTCCTACAATGAGCAGTTCTTC.